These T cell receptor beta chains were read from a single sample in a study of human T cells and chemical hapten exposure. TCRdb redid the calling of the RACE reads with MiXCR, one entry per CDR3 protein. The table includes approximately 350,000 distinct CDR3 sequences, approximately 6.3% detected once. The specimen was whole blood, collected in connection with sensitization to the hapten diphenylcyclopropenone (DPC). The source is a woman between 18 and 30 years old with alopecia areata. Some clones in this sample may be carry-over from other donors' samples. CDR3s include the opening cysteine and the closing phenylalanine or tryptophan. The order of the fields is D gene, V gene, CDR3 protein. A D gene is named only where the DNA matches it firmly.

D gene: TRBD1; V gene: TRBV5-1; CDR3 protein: CASSSMGQKYGYTF
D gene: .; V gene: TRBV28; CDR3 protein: CASSGGAVGANVLTF
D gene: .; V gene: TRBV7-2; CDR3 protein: CASSLWGYNEQFF
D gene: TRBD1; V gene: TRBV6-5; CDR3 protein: CASSSDRANEKLFF
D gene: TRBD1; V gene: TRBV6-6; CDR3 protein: CASRLGQASTDTQYF
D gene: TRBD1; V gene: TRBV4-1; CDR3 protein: CASSQEKQGGNYEQYF
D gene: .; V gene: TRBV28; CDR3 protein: CASSSAGGADTQYF
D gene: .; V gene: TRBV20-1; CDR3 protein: CSARRVNYNEQFF
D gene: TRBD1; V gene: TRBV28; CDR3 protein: CASSLTGEEETQYF
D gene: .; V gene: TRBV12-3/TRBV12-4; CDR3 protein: CASSSAFEQYF
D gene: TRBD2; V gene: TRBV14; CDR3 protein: CASSLGGAWEQFF
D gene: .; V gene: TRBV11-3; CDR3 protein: CASSLTANSPLHF
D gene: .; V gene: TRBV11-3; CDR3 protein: CASSFRGPQETQYF
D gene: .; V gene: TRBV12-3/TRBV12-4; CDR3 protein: CASSLRAGELFF
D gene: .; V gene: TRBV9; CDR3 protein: CASSVLATGELFF
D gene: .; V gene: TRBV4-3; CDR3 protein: CASSKGEGTGELFF
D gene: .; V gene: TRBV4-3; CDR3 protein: CASSQDLQILSSGNTIYF
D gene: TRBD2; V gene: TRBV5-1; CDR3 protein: CASSQAGDLTDTQYF
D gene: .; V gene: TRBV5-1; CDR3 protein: CASSFMGVGGAEAFF
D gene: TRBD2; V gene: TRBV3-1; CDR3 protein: CASSQVAGGPTDTQYF
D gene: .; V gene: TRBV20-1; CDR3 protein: CSARPSGAGHNSPLHF
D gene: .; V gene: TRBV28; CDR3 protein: CASSSTGPSSYEQYF
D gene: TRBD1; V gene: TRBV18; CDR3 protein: CAGSPRDRGSSEAFF
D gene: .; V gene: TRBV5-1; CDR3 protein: CASSFRTAPNYGYTF
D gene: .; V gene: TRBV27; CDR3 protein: CASSLEQGSNQPQHF
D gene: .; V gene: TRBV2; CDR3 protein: CASRASGTLTQPQHF
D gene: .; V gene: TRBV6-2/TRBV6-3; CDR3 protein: CASSRSTEAFF
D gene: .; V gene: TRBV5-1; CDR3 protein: CASSSRTAPAEQFF
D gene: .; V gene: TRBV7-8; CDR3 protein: CASSLVIYSYNEQFF
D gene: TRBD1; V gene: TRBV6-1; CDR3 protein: CASKQGTDTQYF
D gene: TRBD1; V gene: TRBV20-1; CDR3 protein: CSASLVQGQSNYGYTF
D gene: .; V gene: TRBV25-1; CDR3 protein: CASSSPTSSTSTDTQYF
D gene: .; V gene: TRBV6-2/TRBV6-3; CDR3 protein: CASSPSTEQFF
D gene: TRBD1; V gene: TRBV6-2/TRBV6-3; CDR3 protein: CASSYSGTGNAYTEAFF
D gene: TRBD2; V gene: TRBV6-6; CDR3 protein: CASSWGRAGESTDTQYF
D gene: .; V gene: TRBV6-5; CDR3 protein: CASSYSEGRTYEQYF
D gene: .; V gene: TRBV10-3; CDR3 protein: CAISATANYGYTF
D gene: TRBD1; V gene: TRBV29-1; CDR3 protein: CSVEDWEGANGYTF
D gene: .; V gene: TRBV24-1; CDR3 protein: CATSDRGNPTEAFF
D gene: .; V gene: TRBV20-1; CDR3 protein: CSARPGSPLHF
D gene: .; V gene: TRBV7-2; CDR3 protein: CASSLEDGHRETQYF
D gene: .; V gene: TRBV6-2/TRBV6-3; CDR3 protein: CASSLDRKQFF
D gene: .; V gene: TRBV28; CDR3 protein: CASSLTGYNQPQHF
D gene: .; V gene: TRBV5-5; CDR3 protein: CASSWERYEQYF
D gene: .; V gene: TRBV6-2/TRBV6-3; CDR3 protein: CASSLTSQERTDTQYF
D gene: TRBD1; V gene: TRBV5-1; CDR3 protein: CASSDRAPGELFF